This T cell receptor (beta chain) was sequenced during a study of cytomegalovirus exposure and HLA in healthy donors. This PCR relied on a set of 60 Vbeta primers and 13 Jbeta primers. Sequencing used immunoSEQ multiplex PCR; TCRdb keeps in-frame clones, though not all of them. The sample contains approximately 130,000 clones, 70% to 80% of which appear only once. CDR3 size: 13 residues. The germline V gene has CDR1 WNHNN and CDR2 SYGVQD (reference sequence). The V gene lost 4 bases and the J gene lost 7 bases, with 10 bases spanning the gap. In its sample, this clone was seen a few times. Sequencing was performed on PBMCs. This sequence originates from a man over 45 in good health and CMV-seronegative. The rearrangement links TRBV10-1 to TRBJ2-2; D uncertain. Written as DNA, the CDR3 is TGCGCCAGCAGTGTCCTTAACGGCGGGGAGCTGTTTTTT. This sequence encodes CASSVLNGGELFF.